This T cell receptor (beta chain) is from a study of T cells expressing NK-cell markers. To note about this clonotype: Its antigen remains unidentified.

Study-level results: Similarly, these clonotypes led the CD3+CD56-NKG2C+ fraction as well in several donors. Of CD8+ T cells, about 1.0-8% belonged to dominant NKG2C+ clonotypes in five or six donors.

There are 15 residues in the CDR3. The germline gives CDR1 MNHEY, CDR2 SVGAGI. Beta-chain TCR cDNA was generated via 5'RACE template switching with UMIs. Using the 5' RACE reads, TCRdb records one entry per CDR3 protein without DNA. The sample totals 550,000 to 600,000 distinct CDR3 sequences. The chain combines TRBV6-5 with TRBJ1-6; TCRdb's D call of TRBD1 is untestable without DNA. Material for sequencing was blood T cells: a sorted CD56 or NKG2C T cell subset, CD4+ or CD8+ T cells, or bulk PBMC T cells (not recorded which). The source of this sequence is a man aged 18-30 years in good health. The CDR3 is CASGGARGIRSPLHF.